The 3 T cell receptor beta chains given below trace back to one sample, sequenced in a study of T cell responses to AZD1222 COVID-19 vaccine. Profiling relied on immunoSEQ multiplex PCR, and the TCRdb table lists in-frame clones only, not all of them. The table lists approximately 80,000 clones, approximately 83% of them singletons. The material sequenced was peripheral blood, taken 28 days after the second AZD1222 dose. These receptors were collected from an adult who received the AZD1222 COVID-19 vaccine.

This clone has more than one count but fewer than ten. The V gene is TRBV6-5, the J gene TRBJ1-5; D is unresolved. The V gene's germline CDR1 is MNHEY and CDR2 SVGAGI. The length of the CDR3 is 11 residues. The V end was cut by 5 bases, the J end by 4 bases, with 3 bases between. The CDR3, as DNA: TGTGCCAGCAGTCAAAATCAGCCCCAGCATTTT. It specifies CASSQNQPQHF.

The chain couples TRBV28 to TRBJ1-5, with unresolved D. The V gene lost 4 bases and the J gene lost 4 bases, with 14 bases spanning the gap. The CDR3 runs to 15 residues. Germline V gene sequence: CDR1 MDHEN, CDR2 SYDVKM. The CDR3 DNA reads TGTGCCAGCAGTTCCTCGGGAGTAAGGAATCAGCCCCAGCATTTT. Translated: CASSSSGVRNQPQHF.

The gene calls are TRBV15 and TRBJ1-3; D is ambiguous. Between the trimmed V and J ends, which lost 0 bases and 2 bases, there was a span of 17 bases. The CDR3 covers 18 residues. Germline CDR1 is LNHNV and CDR2 is YYDKDF (reference sequence). The CDR3 DNA reads as TGTGCCACCAGCAGAGATCTTGCGCAGGTTATCACTGGAAACACCATATATTTT. This sequence encodes CATSRDLAQVITGNTIYF.